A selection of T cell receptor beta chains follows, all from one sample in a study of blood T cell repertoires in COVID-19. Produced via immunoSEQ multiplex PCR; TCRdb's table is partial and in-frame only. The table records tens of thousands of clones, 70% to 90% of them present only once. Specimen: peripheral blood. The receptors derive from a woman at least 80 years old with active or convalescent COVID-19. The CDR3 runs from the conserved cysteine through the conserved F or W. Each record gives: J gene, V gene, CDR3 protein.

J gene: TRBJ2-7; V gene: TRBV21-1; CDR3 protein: CASLAGSTGGGSGRPSSYEQYF
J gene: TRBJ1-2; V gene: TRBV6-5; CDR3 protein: CASTLNRGGVDGYTF
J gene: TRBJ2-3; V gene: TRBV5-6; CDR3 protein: CASSSTGRATDTQYF
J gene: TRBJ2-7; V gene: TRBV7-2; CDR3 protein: CASSSSSYEQYF
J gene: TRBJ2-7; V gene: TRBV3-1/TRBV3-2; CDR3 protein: CASSQSFGGDMSGRAGEQYF
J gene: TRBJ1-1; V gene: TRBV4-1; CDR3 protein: CASSPGTGGMNTEAFF
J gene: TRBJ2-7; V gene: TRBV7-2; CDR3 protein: CASSTQGYEQYF
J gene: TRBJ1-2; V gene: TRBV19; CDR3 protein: CASSITGANYGYTF
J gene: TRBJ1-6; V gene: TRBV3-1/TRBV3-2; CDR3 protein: CASSQALPRDSKMWGSPLHF
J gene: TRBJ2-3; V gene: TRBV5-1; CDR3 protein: CASSLQGDTQYF
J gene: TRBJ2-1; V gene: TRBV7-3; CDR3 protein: CASSLAGENTEQFF
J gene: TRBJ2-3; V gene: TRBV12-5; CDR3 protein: CASGLPLPYLGGRTDTQYF
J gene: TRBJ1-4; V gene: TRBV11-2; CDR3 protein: CASSFTGVGEKLFF
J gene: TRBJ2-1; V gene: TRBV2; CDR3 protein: CASSAGQGARNEQFF
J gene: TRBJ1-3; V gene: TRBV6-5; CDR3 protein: CASSYSMRISGNTIYF
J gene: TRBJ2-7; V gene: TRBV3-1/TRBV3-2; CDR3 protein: CASSLYRTSGSYEQYF
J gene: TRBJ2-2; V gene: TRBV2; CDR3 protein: CAKRAGTGGVAGELFF
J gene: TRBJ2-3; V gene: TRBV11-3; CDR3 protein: CASSLGERRWLDTQYF
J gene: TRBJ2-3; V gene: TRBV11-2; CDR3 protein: CASSLSVGADTQYF
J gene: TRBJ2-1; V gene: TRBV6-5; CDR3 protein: CASSYSGRGWDEQFF
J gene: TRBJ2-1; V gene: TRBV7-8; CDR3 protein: CASSLRAGKYNEQFF
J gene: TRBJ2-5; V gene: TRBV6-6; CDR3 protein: CASRARGLEETQYF
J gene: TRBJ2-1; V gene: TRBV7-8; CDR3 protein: CASSTRTGTSRDYNEQFF
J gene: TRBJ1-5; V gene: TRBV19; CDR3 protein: CASSIGGRGWDQPQHF
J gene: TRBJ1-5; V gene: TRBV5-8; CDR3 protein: CASSFGDRVVQPQHF
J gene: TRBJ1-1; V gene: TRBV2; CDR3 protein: CASSLGGITEAFF
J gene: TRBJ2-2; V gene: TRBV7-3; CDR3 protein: CASSPGLAISGELFF
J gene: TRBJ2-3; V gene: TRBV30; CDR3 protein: CAWSATSGGTDTQYF
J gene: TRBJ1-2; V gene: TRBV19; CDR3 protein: CASSGDSLFSDYGYTF
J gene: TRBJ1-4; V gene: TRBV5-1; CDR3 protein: CASSLGTRANEKLFF
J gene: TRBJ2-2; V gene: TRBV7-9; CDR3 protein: CASSYRAGGKNTGELFF
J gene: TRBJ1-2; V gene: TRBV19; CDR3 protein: CASSNRQGGYTF
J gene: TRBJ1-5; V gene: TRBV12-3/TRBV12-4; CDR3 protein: CASNDDGYQPQHF
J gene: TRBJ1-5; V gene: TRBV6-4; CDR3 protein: CASSDRGSGQPQHF
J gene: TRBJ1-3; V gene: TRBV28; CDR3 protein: CASSLSPSDTIYF
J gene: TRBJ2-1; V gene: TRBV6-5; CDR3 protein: CASRTGAGVVNEQFF
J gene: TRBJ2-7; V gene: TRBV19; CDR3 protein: CASTPRGSYEQYF
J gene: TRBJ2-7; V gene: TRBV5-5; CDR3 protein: CASSLEGGFSYEQYF
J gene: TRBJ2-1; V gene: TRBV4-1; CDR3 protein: CASSQESALSYNEQFF
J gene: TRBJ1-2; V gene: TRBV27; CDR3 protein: CASSPRDRALYGYTF
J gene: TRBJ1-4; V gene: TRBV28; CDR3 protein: CASSWGPGEEKLFF
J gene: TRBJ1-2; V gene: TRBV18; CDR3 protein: CASSLQGRAENYGYTF
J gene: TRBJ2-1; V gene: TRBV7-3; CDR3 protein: CASSRDRDLDEQFF
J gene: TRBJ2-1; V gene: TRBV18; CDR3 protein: CASSPTRGSNEQFF
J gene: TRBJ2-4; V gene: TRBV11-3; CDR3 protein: CASSLVGSSDIQYF
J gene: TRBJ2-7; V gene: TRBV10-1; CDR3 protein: CASKGQGPYYYEQYF
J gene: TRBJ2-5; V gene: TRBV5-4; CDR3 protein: CASSGYRPGLAGTQYF
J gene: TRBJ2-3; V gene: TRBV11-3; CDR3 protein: CASSLQRELKDTQYF
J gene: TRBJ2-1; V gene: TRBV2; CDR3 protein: CASRQGSSYNEQFF
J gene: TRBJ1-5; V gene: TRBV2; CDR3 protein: CASSGTGQGQPQHF